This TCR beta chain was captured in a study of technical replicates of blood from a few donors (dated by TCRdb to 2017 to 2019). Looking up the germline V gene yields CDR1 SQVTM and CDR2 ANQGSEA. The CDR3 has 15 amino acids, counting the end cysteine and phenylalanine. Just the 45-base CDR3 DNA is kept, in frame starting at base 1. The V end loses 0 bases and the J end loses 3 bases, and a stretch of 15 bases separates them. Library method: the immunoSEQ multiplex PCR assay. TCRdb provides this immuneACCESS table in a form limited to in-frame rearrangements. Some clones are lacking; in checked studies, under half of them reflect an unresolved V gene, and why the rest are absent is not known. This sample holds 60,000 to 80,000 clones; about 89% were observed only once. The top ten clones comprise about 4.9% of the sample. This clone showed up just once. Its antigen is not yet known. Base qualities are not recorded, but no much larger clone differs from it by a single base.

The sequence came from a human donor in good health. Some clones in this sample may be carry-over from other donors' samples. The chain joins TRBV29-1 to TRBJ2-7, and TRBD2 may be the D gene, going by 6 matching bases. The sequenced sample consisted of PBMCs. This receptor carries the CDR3 CSVEDERGEDYEQYF. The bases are TGCAGCGTTGAAGATGAACGAGGGGAGGACTACGAGCAGTACTTC.